These 2 T cell receptor beta chains originate from one sample sequenced in a study of T-cell reconstitution after alpha-beta-depleted transplantation in children. Library preparation (for TCRbeta) was performed with unique molecular identifiers. TCRdb re-called the PCR reads through MiXCR, storing one row per CDR3 protein. The sample has about 610,000 distinct CDR3 sequences, 8% to 11% seen once. Sequencing used PBMCs from the stem cell graft donor, obtained from the stem cell graft. The source of these receptors is a human donor who donated a stem cell graft to a child with acute myeloid leukemia.

In its sample, this clonotype was seen a few times. J is TRBJ2-1 and V is TRBV19; possibly TRBD2 for D (7 bases). V shed 0 bases and J shed 2 bases, with 11 bases lying between them. Germline CDR1 and CDR2: LNHDA and SQIVND (reference sequence). CDR3 length: 16 residues. The CDR3, as DNA: TGTGCCAGTAGTATAGACGGGGGGCTTGCCTACAATGAGCAGTTCTTC. Residues: CASSIDGGLAYNEQFF. Looking up the rest from reference TRBV19 and TRBJ2-1 gives the full variable domain: DGGITQSPKYLFRKEGQNVTLSCEQNLNHDAMYWYRQDPGQGLRLIYYSQIVNDFQKGDIAEGYSVSREKKESFPLTVTSAQKNPTAFYLCASSIDGGLAYNEQFFGPGTRLTVL.

This chain joins TRBV11-1 and TRBJ2-3; 10 bases map to TRBD2. CDR1 SGHAT and CDR2 FQDESV come from the germline V gene (reference sequence). The ends lost 0 bases at V and 4 bases at J; junction bases unmatched: 10. The CDR3 extends over 18 amino acids. The chain's CDR3 is CASSLALLAGADPDTQYF. Written as DNA, the CDR3 is TGTGCCAGCAGCTTAGCCCTTCTAGCGGGAGCCGATCCAGATACGCAGTATTTT.